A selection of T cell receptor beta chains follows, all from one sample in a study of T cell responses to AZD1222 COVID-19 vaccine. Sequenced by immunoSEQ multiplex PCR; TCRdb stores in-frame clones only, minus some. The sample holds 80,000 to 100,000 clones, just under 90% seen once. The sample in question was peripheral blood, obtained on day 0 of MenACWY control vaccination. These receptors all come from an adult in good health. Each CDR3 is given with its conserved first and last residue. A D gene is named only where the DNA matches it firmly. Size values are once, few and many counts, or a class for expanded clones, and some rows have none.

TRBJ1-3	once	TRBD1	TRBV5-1	CASTPGTAISGNTIYF	TGCGCCAGCACCCCCGGGACAGCAATTTCTGGAAACACCATATATTTT
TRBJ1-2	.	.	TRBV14	CASSRGEENYGYTF	TGTGCCAGCAGCCGCGGGGAGGAGAACTATGGCTACACCTTC
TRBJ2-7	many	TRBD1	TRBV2	CASSEGVRGSYEQYF	TGTGCCAGCAGTGAGGGGGTCAGGGGGTCCTACGAGCAGTACTTC
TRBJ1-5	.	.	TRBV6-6	CASSYEVGNQPQHF	TGTGCCAGCAGTTACGAAGTGGGCAATCAGCCCCAGCATTTT
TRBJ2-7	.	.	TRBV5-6	CASSLGGVNEQYF	TGTGCCAGCAGCTTGGGCGGGGTCAACGAGCAGTACTTC
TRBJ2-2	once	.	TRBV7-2	CASSLRPHPTGELFF	TGTGCCAGCAGCCTACGACCCCATCCCACCGGGGAGCTGTTTTTT
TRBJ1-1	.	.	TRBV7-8	CASSLEGQTSDTEAFF	TGTGCCAGCAGCTTAGAAGGACAGACCTCGGATACTGAAGCTTTCTTT
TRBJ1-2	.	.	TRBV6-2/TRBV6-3	CASSLRAVRGEYGYTF	TGTGCCAGCAGCTTACGGGCAGTGAGGGGCGAATATGGCTACACCTTC
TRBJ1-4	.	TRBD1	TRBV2	CAITPTGANEKLFF	TGTGCCATTACACCGACAGGGGCTAATGAAAAACTGTTTTTT
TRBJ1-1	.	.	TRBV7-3	CASSLSAGNTEAFF	TGTGCCAGCAGCTTATCGGCAGGCAACACTGAAGCTTTCTTT
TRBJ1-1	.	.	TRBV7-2	CASSLALAGGEAFF	TGTGCCAGCAGCTTAGCGTTAGCAGGAGGCGAAGCTTTCTTT
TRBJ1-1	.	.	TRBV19	CASSRVAGSLMNTEAFF	TGTGCCAGTAGTAGAGTGGCCGGGAGCTTAATGAACACTGAAGCTTTCTTT
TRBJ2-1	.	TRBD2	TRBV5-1	CASSLTGTSDTYNEQFF	TGCGCCAGCAGCTTGACCGGGACTAGCGACACCTACAATGAGCAGTTCTTC
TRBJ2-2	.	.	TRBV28	CASSLSPGHYTGELFF	TGTGCCAGCAGTTTATCCCCGGGACACTACACCGGGGAGCTGTTTTTT
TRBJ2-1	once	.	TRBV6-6	CASSYSSQPNEQFF	TGTGCCAGCAGTTACTCGAGCCAGCCCAATGAGCAGTTCTTC
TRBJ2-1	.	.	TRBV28	CASSLLSGTSYNEQFF	TGTGCCAGCAGTTTATTGAGTGGGACCTCCTACAATGAGCAGTTCTTC
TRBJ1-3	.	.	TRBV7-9	CASSRGQRDYNTIYF	TGTGCCAGCAGCCGCGGACAGCGCGATTACAACACCATATATTTT
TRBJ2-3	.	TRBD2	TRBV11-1	CASSPRGEITDTQYF	TGTGCCAGCAGCCCCCGGGGGGAGATCACAGATACGCAGTATTTT
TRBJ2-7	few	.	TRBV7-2	CASSLALVTEYEQYF	TGTGCCAGCAGCTTAGCGCTCGTGACAGAATACGAGCAGTACTTC
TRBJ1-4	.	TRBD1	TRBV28	CASSPAGTVNEKLFF	TGTGCCAGCAGTCCCGCCGGGACAGTAAATGAAAAACTGTTTTTT
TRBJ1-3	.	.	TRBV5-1	CASSLEATRPSGNTIYF	TGCGCCAGCAGCTTGGAGGCTACGCGGCCCTCTGGAAACACCATATATTTT
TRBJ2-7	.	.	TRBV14	CASSSYSVEQYF	TGTGCCAGCAGCTCCTACAGCGTTGAGCAGTACTTC
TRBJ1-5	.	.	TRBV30	CAWSHTANQPQHF	TGTGCCTGGAGTCATACAGCGAATCAGCCCCAGCATTTT
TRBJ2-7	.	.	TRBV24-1	CATSGGQPHSCEQYF	TGTGCCACCAGTGGGGGCCAGCCCCATTCTTGCGAGCAGTACTTC
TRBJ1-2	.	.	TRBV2	CASSEQGGYGYTF	TGTGCCAGCAGTGAACAGGGTGGCTATGGCTACACCTTC
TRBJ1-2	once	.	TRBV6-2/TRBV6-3	CASSYSKSRGDYGYTF	TGTGCCAGCAGTTACTCGAAAAGCAGGGGCGACTATGGCTACACCTTC
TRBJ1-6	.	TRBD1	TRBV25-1	CASRQTGVLNSPLHF	TGTGCCAGCAGGCAGACAGGGGTCCTTAATTCACCCCTCCACTTT
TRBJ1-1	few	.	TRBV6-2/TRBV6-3	CASSYVAGVLNTEAFF	TGTGCCAGCAGTTACGTCGCAGGGGTTTTGAACACTGAAGCTTTCTTT
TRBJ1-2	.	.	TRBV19	CASSLGRGYGYTF	TGTGCCAGTAGCTTGGGAAGGGGTTATGGCTACACCTTC
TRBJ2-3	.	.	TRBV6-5	CASSSRGGGTDTQYF	TGTGCCAGCAGCTCCAGGGGGGGAGGCACAGATACGCAGTATTTT
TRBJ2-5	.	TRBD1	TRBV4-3	CASSLAGQAPDAQYF	TGCGCCAGCAGCCTCGCGGGACAGGCTCCGGACGCCCAGTACTTC
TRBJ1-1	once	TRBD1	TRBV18	CASSPDRVPEAFF	TGTGCCAGCTCACCAGACAGGGTCCCTGAAGCTTTCTTT
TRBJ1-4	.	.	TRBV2	CASSEAAGVDEKLFF	TGTGCCAGCAGTGAAGCGGCAGGGGTCGATGAAAAACTGTTTTTT
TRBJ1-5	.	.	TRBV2	CASSKESQPQHF	TGTGCCAGCAGCAAGGAGAGCCAGCCCCAGCATTTT
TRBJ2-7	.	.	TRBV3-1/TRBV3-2	CASSLPHAGEQYF	TGTGCCAGCAGCCTCCCCCACGCGGGGGAGCAGTACTTC
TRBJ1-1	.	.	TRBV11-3	CASSLDRVGTEAFF	TGTGCCAGCAGCTTAGACAGGGTTGGCACTGAAGCTTTCTTT
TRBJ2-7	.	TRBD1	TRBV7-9	CASSLPGQGANEQYF	TGTGCCAGCAGTCTTCCAGGACAGGGGGCGAATGAGCAGTACTTC
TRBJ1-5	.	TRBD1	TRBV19	CASSSSGGVNQPQHF	TGTGCCAGTAGTTCCTCAGGGGGGGTCAATCAGCCCCAGCATTTT
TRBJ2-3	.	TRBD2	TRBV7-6	CASSWTSERDTQYF	TGTGCCAGCAGCTGGACTAGCGAGAGAGATACGCAGTATTTT
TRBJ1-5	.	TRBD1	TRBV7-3	CASSLRPRTGGNQPQHF	TGTGCCAGCAGCTTAAGGCCCAGGACAGGGGGCAATCAGCCCCAGCATTTT
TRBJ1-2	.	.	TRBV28	CASSFGPLGGYTF	TGTGCCAGCAGTTTCGGCCCCCTGGGTGGCTACACCTTC
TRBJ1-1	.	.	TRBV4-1	CASSQGALNTEAFF	TGCGCCAGCAGCCAGGGGGCTTTGAACACTGAAGCTTTCTTT
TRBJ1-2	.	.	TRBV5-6	CASSLTKNYGYTF	TGTGCCAGCAGCTTGACGAAAAACTATGGCTACACCTTC
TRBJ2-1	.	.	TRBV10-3	CAISGRRGSDNEQFF	TGTGCCATCAGTGGTCGTCGGGGCTCGGACAATGAGCAGTTCTTC
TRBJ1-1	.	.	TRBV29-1	CSVGTLEAFF	TGCAGCGTCGGGACTCTCGAAGCTTTCTTT
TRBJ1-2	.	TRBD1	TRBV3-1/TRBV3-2	CASSAQGNYGYTF	TGCGCCAGCAGCGCACAGGGGAACTATGGCTACACCTTC
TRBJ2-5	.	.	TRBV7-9	CASRGGKETQYF	TGTGCTTCCAGAGGCGGGAAAGAGACCCAGTACTTC
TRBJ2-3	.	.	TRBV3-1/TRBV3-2	CASRDTDTQYF	TGTGCCAGCAGGGACACAGATACGCAGTATTTT
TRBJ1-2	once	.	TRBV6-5	CASSSAYGYTF	TGTGCCAGCAGTTCAGCGTATGGCTACACCTTC
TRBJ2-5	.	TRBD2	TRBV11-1	CASRTSGGQETQYF	TGTGCCAGCAGGACTAGCGGGGGGCAAGAGACCCAGTACTTC
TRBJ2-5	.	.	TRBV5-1	CASSPSPETQYF	TGCGCCAGCAGCCCCAGTCCAGAGACCCAGTACTTC
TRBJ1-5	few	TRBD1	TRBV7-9	CASSLDPGTGNQPQHF	TGTGCCAGCAGCTTGGACCCAGGGACAGGGAATCAGCCCCAGCATTTT
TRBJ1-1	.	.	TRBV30	CAWSARPPGALMNTEAFF	TGTGCCTGGAGTGCGCGGCCCCCGGGAGCTCTCATGAACACTGAAGCTTTCTTT
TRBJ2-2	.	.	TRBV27	CASSFVGVYTGELFF	TGTGCCAGCAGTTTTGTTGGGGTGTACACCGGGGAGCTGTTTTTT
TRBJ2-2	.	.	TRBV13	CASSLSNTGELFF	TGTGCCAGCAGCTTAAGTAACACCGGGGAGCTGTTTTTT
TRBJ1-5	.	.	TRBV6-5	CASTQWDSNQPQHF	TGTGCCAGCACTCAGTGGGATAGCAATCAGCCCCAGCATTTT
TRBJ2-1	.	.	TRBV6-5	CASSYSGLGPYNEQFF	TGTGCCAGCAGTTACTCGGGTCTAGGACCATACAATGAGCAGTTCTTC
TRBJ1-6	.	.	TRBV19	CASSIGGSNSPLHF	TGTGCCAGTAGTATAGGCGGATCTAATTCACCCCTCCACTTT
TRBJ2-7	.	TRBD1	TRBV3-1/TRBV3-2	CASSQGTGTVRGEQYF	TGTGCCAGCAGCCAGGGGACCGGGACAGTTCGAGGAGAGCAGTACTTC